This TCR beta chain emerged from a study of blood T cell repertoires in COVID-19. This CDR3 contains 13 residues. Trimming left V 2 bases short and J 8 bases short, with 10 bases between. Germline assignment: CDR1 SEHNR and CDR2 FQNEAQ (reference sequence). Per the authors' pipeline: It was from reference gene primer amplification that nucleated cell counts were estimated. Sequencing was performed with immunoSEQ multiplex PCR; in TCRdb, only in-frame clones are kept and a portion is missing. V, J and clone size were drawn from that table, and D and trimming were deduced from the DNA. The repertoire holds nearly 35,000 clones, with over 75% as singletons.

The gene calls are TRBV7-9 and TRBJ1-3; maybe TRBD1 (6 bases). The source is a human donor in a cohort sampled during active COVID-19. The material sequenced was peripheral blood. The chain's CDR3 is CASSLSGGDTIYF. DNA of the CDR3: TGTGCCAGCAGCTTATCGGGGGGCGACACCATATATTTT.